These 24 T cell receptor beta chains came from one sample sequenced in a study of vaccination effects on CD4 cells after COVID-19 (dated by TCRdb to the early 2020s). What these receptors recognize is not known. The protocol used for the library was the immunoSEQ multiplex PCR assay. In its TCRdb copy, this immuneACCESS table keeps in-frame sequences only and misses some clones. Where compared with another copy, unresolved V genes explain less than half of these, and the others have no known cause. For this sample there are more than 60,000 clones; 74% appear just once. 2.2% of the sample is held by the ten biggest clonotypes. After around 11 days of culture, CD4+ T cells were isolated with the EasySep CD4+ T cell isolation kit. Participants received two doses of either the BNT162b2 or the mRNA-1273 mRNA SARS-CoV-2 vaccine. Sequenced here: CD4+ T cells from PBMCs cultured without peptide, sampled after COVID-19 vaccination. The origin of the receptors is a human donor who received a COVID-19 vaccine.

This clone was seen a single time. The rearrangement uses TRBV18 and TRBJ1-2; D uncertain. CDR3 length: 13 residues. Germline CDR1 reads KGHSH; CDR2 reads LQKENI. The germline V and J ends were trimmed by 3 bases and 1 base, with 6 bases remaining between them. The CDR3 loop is CASSPNNNYGYTF. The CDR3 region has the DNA TGTGCCAGCTCACCTAATAATAACTATGGCTACACCTTC.

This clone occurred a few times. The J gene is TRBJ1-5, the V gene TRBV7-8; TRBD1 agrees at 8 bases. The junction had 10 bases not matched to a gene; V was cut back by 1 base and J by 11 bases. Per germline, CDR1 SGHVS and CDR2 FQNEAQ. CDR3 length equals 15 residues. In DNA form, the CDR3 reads TGTGCCAGCAGCTTAGGGTCAGGGGGCTATGGTACCCAGCATTTT. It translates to CASSLGSGGYGTQHF.

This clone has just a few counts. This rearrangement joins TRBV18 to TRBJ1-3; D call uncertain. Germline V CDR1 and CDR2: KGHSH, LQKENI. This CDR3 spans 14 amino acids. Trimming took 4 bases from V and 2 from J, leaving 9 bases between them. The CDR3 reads CASSQSTTGNTIYF. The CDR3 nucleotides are TGTGCCAGCTCACAATCGACCACTGGAAACACCATATATTTT.

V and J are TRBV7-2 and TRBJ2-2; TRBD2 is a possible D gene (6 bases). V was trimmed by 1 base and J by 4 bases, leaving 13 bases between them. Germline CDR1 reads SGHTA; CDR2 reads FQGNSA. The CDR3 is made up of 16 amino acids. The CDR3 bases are TGTGCCAGCAGCTTAGGAGGGCGGGGTTTCACCGGGGAGCTGTTTTTT. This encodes CASSLGGRGFTGELFF. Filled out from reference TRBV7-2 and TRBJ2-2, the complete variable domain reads GAGVSQSPSNKVTEKGKDVELRCDPISGHTALYWYRQSLGQGLEFLIYFQGNSAPDKSGLPSDRFSAERTGGSVSTLTIQRTQQEDSAVYLCASSLGGRGFTGELFFGEGSRLTVL.

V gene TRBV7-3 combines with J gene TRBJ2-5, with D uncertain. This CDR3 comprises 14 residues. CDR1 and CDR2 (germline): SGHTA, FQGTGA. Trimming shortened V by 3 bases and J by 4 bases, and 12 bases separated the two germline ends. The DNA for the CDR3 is TGTGCCAGCAGCTTGGGAAACTTGGGAGAGACCCAGTACTTC. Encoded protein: CASSLGNLGETQYF.

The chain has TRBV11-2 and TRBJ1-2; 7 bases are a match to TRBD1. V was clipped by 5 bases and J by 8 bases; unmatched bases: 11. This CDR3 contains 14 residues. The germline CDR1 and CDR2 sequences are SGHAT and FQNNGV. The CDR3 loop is CASSPTTTGAGYTF. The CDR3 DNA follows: TGTGCCAGCAGCCCCACAACTACAGGGGCCGGCTACACCTTC. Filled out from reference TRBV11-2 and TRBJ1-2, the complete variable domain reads EAGVAQSPRYKIIEKRQSVAFWCNPISGHATLYWYQQILGQGPKLLIQFQNNGVVDDSQLPKDRFSAERLKGVDSTLKIQPAKLEDSAVYLCASSPTTTGAGYTFGSGTRLTVV.

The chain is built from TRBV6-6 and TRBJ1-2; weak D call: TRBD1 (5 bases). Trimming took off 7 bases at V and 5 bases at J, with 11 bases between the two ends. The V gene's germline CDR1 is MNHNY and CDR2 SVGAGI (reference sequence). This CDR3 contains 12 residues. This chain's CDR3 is CASTRREYGYTF. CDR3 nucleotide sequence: TGTGCCAGCACCCGCAGGGAGTATGGCTACACCTTC.

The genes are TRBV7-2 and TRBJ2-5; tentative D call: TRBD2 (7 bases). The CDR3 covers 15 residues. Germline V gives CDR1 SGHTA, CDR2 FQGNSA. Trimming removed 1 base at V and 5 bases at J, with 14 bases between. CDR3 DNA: TGTGCCAGCAGCTTAGGAAGTGGGGGGGGCGAGACCCAGTACTTC. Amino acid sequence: CASSLGSGGGETQYF.

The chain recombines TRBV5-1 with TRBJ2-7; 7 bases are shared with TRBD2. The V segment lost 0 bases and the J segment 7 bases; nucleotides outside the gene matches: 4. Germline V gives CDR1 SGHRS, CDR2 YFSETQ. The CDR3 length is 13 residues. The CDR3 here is CASSLGSGGEQYV. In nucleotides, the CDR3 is TGCGCCAGCAGCTTGGGATCGGGGGGTGAGCAGTACGTC.

CDR3 nucleotide sequence: TGTGCCAGCAGCGTAGCCAGGGCAGGGGAATCAAATACGCAGTATTTT. It encodes CASSVARAGESNTQYF. This chain links TRBV9 with TRBJ2-3, with a tentative D call TRBD1 (6 bases). CDR3 length: 16 amino acids. With 0 bases removed from V and 7 bases from J, the gap between germline ends came to 18 bases. The V gene's germline CDR1 is SGDLS and CDR2 YYNGEE.

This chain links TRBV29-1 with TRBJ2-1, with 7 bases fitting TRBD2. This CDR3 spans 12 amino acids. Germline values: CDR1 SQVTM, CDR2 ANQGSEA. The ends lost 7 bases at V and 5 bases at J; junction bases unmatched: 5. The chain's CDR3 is CSEWEGNNEQFF. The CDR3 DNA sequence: TGCAGCGAATGGGAGGGGAACAATGAGCAGTTCTTC.

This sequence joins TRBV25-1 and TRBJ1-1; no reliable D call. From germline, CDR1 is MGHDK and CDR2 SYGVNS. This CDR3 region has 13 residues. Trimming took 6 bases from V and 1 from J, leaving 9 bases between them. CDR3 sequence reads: CASSPAGNTEAFF. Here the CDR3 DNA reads TGTGCCAGCAGCCCGGCAGGGAACACTGAAGCTTTCTTT. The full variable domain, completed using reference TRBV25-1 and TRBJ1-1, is EADIYQTPRYLVIGTGKKITLECSQTMGHDKMYWYQQDPGMELHLIHYSYGVNSTEKGDLSSESTVSRIRTEHFPLTLESARPSHTSQYLCASSPAGNTEAFFGQGTRLTVV.

CDR3 region: CASSLAVAVNTGELFF. The CDR3 nucleotides are TGCGCCAGCAGCTTGGCGGTAGCGGTGAACACCGGGGAGCTGTTTTTT. This chain links TRBV5-1 with TRBJ2-2, with a possible D match to TRBD2 (6 bases). Germline V gene data show CDR1 as SGHRS and CDR2 as YFSETQ. Trimming removed 0 bases from V and 1 base from J, with 10 bases in between. This CDR3 contains 16 residues.

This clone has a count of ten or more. The CDR3 sequence is CASSLANTEAFF. Here the CDR3 DNA reads TGTGCCAGCAGCTTAGCGAACACTGAAGCTTTCTTT. V and J are TRBV6-6 and TRBJ1-1; no clear D. The CDR3 is 12 amino acids. Trimming removed 6 bases at V and 1 base at J, with 6 bases between. Germline V gene data show CDR1 as MNHNY and CDR2 as SVGAGI (reference sequence).

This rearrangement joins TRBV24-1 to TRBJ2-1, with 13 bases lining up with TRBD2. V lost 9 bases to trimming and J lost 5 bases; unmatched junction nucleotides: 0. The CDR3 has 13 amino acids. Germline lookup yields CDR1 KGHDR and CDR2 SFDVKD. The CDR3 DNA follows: TGTGCCACCGGACTAGCGGGGGACAATGAGCAGTTCTTC. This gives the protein CATGLAGDNEQFF.

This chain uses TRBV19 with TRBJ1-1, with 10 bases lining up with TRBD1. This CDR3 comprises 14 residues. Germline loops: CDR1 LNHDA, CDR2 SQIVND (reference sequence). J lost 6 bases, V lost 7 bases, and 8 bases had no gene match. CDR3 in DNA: TGTGCCAGTATAAGACAGGGGGCTCGTTCTGAAGCTTTCTTT. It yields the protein CASIRQGARSEAFF.

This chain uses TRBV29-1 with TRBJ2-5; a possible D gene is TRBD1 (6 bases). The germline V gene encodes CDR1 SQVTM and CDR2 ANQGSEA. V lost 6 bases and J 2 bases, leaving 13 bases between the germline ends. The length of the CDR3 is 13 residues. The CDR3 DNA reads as TGCAGCGTCCGACGACAGGAACAAGAGACCCAGTACTTC. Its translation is CSVRRQEQETQYF.

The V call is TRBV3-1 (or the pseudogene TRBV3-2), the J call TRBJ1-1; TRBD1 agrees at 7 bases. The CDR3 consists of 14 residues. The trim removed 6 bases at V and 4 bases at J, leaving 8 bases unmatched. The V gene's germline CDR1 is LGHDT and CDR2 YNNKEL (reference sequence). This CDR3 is CASSRGQEGTEAFF. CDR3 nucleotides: TGTGCCAGCAGTCGCGGACAGGAGGGCACTGAAGCTTTCTTT.

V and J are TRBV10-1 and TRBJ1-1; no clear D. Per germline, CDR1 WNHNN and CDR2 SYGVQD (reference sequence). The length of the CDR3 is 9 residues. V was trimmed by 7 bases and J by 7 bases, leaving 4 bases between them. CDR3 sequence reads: CASKHEAFF. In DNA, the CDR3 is TGCGCCAGCAAACATGAAGCTTTCTTT.

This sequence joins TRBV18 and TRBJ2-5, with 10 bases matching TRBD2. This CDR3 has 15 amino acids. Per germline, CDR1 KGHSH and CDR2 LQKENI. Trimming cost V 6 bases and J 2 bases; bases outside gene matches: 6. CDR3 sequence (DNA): TGTGCCAGCTCCCGAAAGCGGGGGGGTCAAGAGACCCAGTACTTC. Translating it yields CASSRKRGGQETQYF.

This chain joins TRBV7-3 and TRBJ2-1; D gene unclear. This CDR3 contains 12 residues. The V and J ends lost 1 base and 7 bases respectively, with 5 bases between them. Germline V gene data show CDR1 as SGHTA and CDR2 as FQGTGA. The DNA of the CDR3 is TGTGCCAGCAGCTTAAGCAGAAATGAGCAGTTCTTC. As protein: CASSLSRNEQFF.

The CDR3 loop reads CASSLTPGESTEAFF. In DNA form, the CDR3 reads TGTGCCAGCAGCTTAACCCCCGGGGAGAGCACTGAAGCTTTCTTT. The chain links TRBV7-3 to TRBJ1-1; no clear D. CDR1 is SGHTA, CDR2 FQGTGA, per germline. The CDR3 contains 15 residues. Trimming pared 0 bases from V and 4 bases from J, leaving 12 bases between. Variable domain in full (rest from reference TRBV7-3 and TRBJ1-1): GAGVSQTPSNKVTEKGKYVELRCDPISGHTALYWYRQSLGQGPEFLIYFQGTGAADDSGLPNDRFFAVRPEGSVSTLKIQRTERGDSAVYLCASSLTPGESTEAFFGQGTRLTVV.

The CDR3 nucleotides read TGTGCCAGTACCATCAGGTCACAGGGGGCGAGGGTTAGCAATCAGCCCCAGCATTTT. Translating gives CASTIRSQGARVSNQPQHF. The chain is built from TRBV19 and TRBJ1-5; TRBD1 agrees at 9 bases. The germline V gene has CDR1 LNHDA and CDR2 SQIVND (reference sequence). The CDR3 length is 19 residues. The ends lost 7 bases at V and 0 bases at J; junction bases unmatched: 16. Variable domain in full (rest from reference TRBV19 and TRBJ1-5): DGGITQSPKYLFRKEGQNVTLSCEQNLNHDAMYWYRQDPGQGLRLIYYSQIVNDFQKGDIAEGYSVSREKKESFPLTVTSAQKNPTAFYLCASTIRSQGARVSNQPQHFGDGTRLSIL.

CDR3 amino acids: CATSDFSYRAFPNIQYF. The CDR3 DNA sequence: TGTGCCACCAGTGATTTTTCATACAGGGCATTTCCGAACATTCAGTACTTC. V is TRBV24-1 and J is TRBJ2-4, with a weak D call TRBD1 (6 bases). The V gene lost 1 base and the J gene lost 7 bases, with 19 bases spanning the gap. CDR1 is KGHDR, CDR2 SFDVKD, per germline. The CDR3 length is 17 residues.